The 29 T cell receptor beta chains below were found in one sample sequenced in a study of shared clonotypes between healthy human individuals. Repertoires were generated with immunoSEQ multiplex PCR, while TCRdb's copy carries only in-frame clones and drops some. The sample lists 1.5 million to 1.9 million clones; under 99% were seen once. Sequencing input: naive CD4+ T cells sorted from blood. Subset here: CD45RA+ positively selected. The receptors were sampled from a man aged 30 to 39 in good health.

The chain combines TRBV28 with TRBJ1-4; a weak D match, TRBD1 (6 bases). Trimming pared 1 base from V and 1 base from J, leaving 16 bases between. This CDR3 region has 18 residues. Germline V lookup: CDR1 MDHEN, CDR2 SYDVKM. The CDR3 region has the DNA TGTGCCAGCAGTTTATTGGTGACAGGTATTGGAACTAATGAAAAACTGTTTTTT. Residues: CASSLLVTGIGTNEKLFF.

J is TRBJ2-7 and V is TRBV5-6; 8 bases map to TRBD2. J was trimmed by 2 bases and V by 3 bases; bases with no gene match: 7. This CDR3 contains 15 residues. Germline CDR1 is SGHDT and CDR2 is YYEEEE. For the CDR3, the DNA is TGTGCCAGCAGCTCGCCTCCGGGGGGGGCCTACGAGCAGTACTTC. This gives the protein CASSSPPGGAYEQYF. Together with reference TRBV5-6 and TRBJ2-7, the CDR3 gives the full variable domain: DAGVTQSPTHLIKTRGQQVTLRCSPKSGHDTVSWYQQALGQGPQFIFQYYEEEERQRGNFPDRFSGHQFPNYSSELNVNALLLGDSALYLCASSSPPGGAYEQYFGPGTRLTVT.

The DNA of the CDR3 is TGTGCCAGCAGTACGGGTACAGACACAGATACGCAGTATTTT. Its translation is CASSTGTDTDTQYF. The rearrangement joins TRBV11-3 to TRBJ2-3; D call uncertain. The CDR3 runs 14 residues. Trimming took 6 bases from V and 2 from J, leaving 12 bases between them. Germline CDR1 is SGHNT and CDR2 is YENEEA.

A note on this clone: Other DNA sequences in this specimen translate into the identical CDR3. The rearrangement uses TRBV28 and TRBJ1-5; D unclear. The germline gives CDR1 MDHEN, CDR2 SYDVKM. V was clipped by 8 bases and J by 6 bases, with 2 bases between them. The CDR3 consists of 9 residues. CDR3 sequence (DNA): TGTGCCAGCGGTCAGCCCCAGCATTTT. Its translation: CASGQPQHF.

This chain joins TRBV10-3 and TRBJ2-3; 8 nucleotides align to TRBD2. Germline CDR1 is ENHRY and CDR2 is SYGVKD. CDR3 size: 14 residues. Trimming cost V 2 bases and J 6 bases; bases outside gene matches: 4. As DNA, the CDR3 is TGTGCCATCAGTGAGCGACTAGCGAGGGATACGCAGTATTTT. It codes for CAISERLARDTQYF.

This clone was counted once. V usage is TRBV7-8 and J usage is TRBJ2-5; TRBD2 might be the D (7 bases). This CDR3 is 17 amino acids long. The ends were cut back, 5 bases at V and 5 bases at J, with 24 bases in the middle. Germline-derived CDR1 and CDR2 are SGHVS and FQNEAQ. CDR3 region: CASSGSVAGERGETQYF. The CDR3 nucleotides are TGTGCCAGCAGCGGCTCGGTGGCGGGAGAGAGGGGGGAGACCCAGTACTTC.

The chain is built from TRBV2 and TRBJ2-7, with TRBD1 identical over 9 bases. V shed 6 bases, J shed 6 bases, and the junction held 6 bases outside the gene matches. CDR1 is SNHLY, CDR2 FYNNEI, per germline. The CDR3 runs to 13 residues. CDR3 DNA: TGTGCCAGCAGCCCCGGGACAGGGCGCGAGCAGTACTTC. This translates into CASSPGTGREQYF.

The rearrangement uses TRBV9 and TRBJ2-5, with 11 nucleotides matching TRBD2. Per germline, CDR1 SGDLS and CDR2 YYNGEE. The V and J ends lost 0 bases and 2 bases, in that order; junction bases with no gene match: 9. CDR3 size: 18 residues. As DNA, the CDR3 is TGTGCCAGCAGCGTAGCTGCGGGGGTAGCGGGAGGGCAAGAGACCCAGTACTTC. Its translation is CASSVAAGVAGGQETQYF.

J is TRBJ1-2 and V is TRBV19; D remains ambiguous. CDR3 length: 14 amino acids. Trimming shortened V by 3 bases and J by 4 bases, and 12 bases separated the two germline ends. The V gene's germline CDR1 is LNHDA and CDR2 SQIVND (reference sequence). The CDR3, as DNA: TGTGCCAGTAGTATCTCGGGTGTCGGCTATGGCTACACCTTC. As protein: CASSISGVGYGYTF.

V and J are TRBV19 and TRBJ1-5; TRBD1 agrees at 11 bases. V lost 3 bases and J lost 2; bases outside the gene matches: 3. CDR1 LNHDA and CDR2 SQIVND come from the germline V gene (reference sequence). The CDR3 runs to 16 residues. The CDR3 DNA is TGTGCCAGTAGTATGGACAGGGGGCTCGGCAATCAGCCCCAGCATTTT. Protein product: CASSMDRGLGNQPQHF.

The genes are TRBV9 and TRBJ2-7; TRBD1 aligns across 7 bases. V lost 0 bases and J lost 2; bases outside the gene matches: 5. Germline V gene sequence: CDR1 SGDLS, CDR2 YYNGEE. The length of the CDR3 is 15 residues. The DNA of the CDR3 is TGTGCCAGCAGCGTAGGTCCAGGGGGAACCTACGAGCAGTACTTC. It encodes CASSVGPGGTYEQYF.

Details on this clone: Compared with germline, one end of the junction differs, possibly owing to a read error. V is TRBV7-7 and J is TRBJ2-7; 12 bases agree with TRBD2. Per germline, CDR1 SSHAT and CDR2 FNYEAQ (reference sequence). The CDR3 runs to 18 residues. CDR3 in DNA: TGTGCTAGCAGCATCGACGAGTGGACTAGCGGGACGGTCCACGAGCAGTACTTC. Its translation is CASSIDEWTSGTVHEQYF.

The chain recombines TRBV15 with TRBJ1-1, with 8 positions matching TRBD1. J gave up 1 base and V 1 base, and 2 bases lay outside the gene matches. The CDR3 spans 15 residues. Germline V lookup: CDR1 LNHNV, CDR2 YYDKDF (reference sequence). CDR3 nucleotide sequence: TGTGCCACCAGCAGAGGGGGGACAGGGAACACTGAAGCTTTCTTT. Translating gives CATSRGGTGNTEAFF.

The chain employs TRBV28 and TRBJ1-4; perhaps TRBD1 as D (5 bases). The CDR3 loop spans 13 amino acids. With 7 bases removed from V and 8 bases from J, the gap between germline ends came to 14 bases. The germline V gene encodes CDR1 MDHEN and CDR2 SYDVKM. As DNA, the CDR3 is TGTGCCAGCAAACCAGGGTCAAGGGAAAAACTGTTTTTT. It specifies CASKPGSREKLFF. Looking up the rest from reference TRBV28 and TRBJ1-4 gives the full variable domain: DVKVTQSSRYLVKRTGEKVFLECVQDMDHENMFWYRQDPGLGLRLIYFSYDVKMKEKGDIPEGYSVSREKKERFSLILESASTNQTSMYLCASKPGSREKLFFGSGTQLSVL.

CDR3 sequence reads: CASKGQSLLGPQHF. CDR3 sequence (DNA): TGTGCCAGTAAGGGACAGTCCCTTCTGGGGCCCCAGCATTTT. The rearrangement links TRBV19 to TRBJ1-5, with TRBD1 matching 7 bases. Germline assignment: CDR1 LNHDA and CDR2 SQIVND (reference sequence). This CDR3 is built from 14 residues. J gave up 9 bases and V 7 bases, and 12 bases lay outside the gene matches.

The genes are TRBV9 and TRBJ2-2; D gene ambiguous. V lost 0 bases and J 6 bases, leaving 9 bases between the germline ends. This CDR3 is built from 14 residues. CDR1 and CDR2 (germline): SGDLS, YYNGEE. The CDR3, as DNA: TGTGCCAGCAGCGTAGCTACCGAGGCCGGGGAGCTGTTTTTT. Its protein product is CASSVATEAGELFF.

V and J are TRBV4-1 and TRBJ2-3; 11 bases agree with TRBD2. There are 16 residues in the CDR3. CDR1 MGHRA and CDR2 YSYEKL come from the germline V gene. The ends lost 8 bases at V and 0 bases at J; junction bases unmatched: 7. The CDR3 DNA sequence: TGCGCCAGCCGGGGACTAGCGGACTCTAGCACAGATACGCAGTATTTT. This codes for CASRGLADSSTDTQYF.

The CDR3 coding sequence is TGTGCCAGCAGCTCGTTGACAGAGAATCAGCCCCAGCATTTT. Translation: CASSSLTENQPQHF. This rearrangement joins TRBV11-2 to TRBJ1-5; a weak D match, TRBD1 (5 bases). The CDR3 contains 14 residues. The germline CDR1 and CDR2 sequences are SGHAT and FQNNGV. Trimming stripped 4 bases from V and 4 bases from J, with 11 bases between.

The CDR3 nucleotides are TGTGCCAGCAGCCCCCACCGGACAGGGGGCGCGAATCAGCCCCAGCATTTT. Residues: CASSPHRTGGANQPQHF. The J gene is TRBJ1-5, the V gene TRBV7-8; 11 nucleotides agree with TRBD1. The CDR3 extends over 17 amino acids. From germline, CDR1 is SGHVS and CDR2 FQNEAQ. V was pared by 5 bases and J by 4 bases, with 10 bases of the junction left unmatched.

The CDR3 protein is CASSLGGGLLETQYF. CDR3 bases: TGCGCCAGCAGCTTGGGAGGGGGGCTATTGGAGACCCAGTACTTC. V is TRBV5-1 and J is TRBJ2-5; D is possibly TRBD1 or TRBD2 (6 bases each). CDR3 size: 15 residues. Germline loops: CDR1 SGHRS, CDR2 YFSETQ. Deletions cut 0 bases from V and 5 bases from J, with 14 bases between.

This clone was recorded a few times. The chain combines TRBV5-6 with TRBJ1-5, with D possibly TRBD1 on 5 matching bases. This CDR3 spans 16 amino acids. Deletions cut 0 bases from V and 1 base from J, with 11 bases between. Germline-derived CDR1 and CDR2 are SGHDT and YYEEEE. CDR3 sequence (DNA): TGTGCCAGCAGCTTGGGGGCGGGGACGAGCAATCAGCCCCAGCATTTT. This sequence encodes CASSLGAGTSNQPQHF.

The CDR3 loop reads CASSPRTGLDTQYF. CDR3 sequence (DNA): TGCGCCAGCAGCCCTCGGACAGGGTTAGATACGCAGTATTTT. V and J are TRBV5-1 and TRBJ2-3; TRBD1 matches at 8 bases. The CDR3 sequence is 14 residues long. CDR1 is SGHRS, CDR2 YFSETQ, per germline. V lost 4 bases and J lost 5; bases outside the gene matches: 6.

V gene TRBV5-1 combines with J gene TRBJ2-1, with 12 nucleotides matching TRBD1. The germline CDR1 and CDR2 sequences are SGHRS and YFSETQ. Trimming cost V 6 bases and J 4 bases; bases outside gene matches: 17. This CDR3 is built from 19 residues. The CDR3 here is CASKLWGTGGGGPYNEQFF. In nucleotides, the CDR3 is TGCGCCAGCAAATTGTGGGGGACAGGGGGCGGCGGTCCGTACAATGAGCAGTTCTTC.

The V gene is TRBV13, the J gene TRBJ2-5; D may be TRBD1 (6 bases). CDR3 length: 14 amino acids. From germline, CDR1 is PRHDT and CDR2 FYEKMQ (reference sequence). The V gene lost 2 bases and the J gene lost 2 bases, with 9 bases spanning the gap. The CDR3 sequence: CASSLQQGQETQYF. CDR3 nucleotide sequence: TGTGCCAGCAGCTTACAACAGGGACAAGAGACCCAGTACTTC.

The chain has TRBV5-1 and TRBJ2-7; 9 nucleotides line up with TRBD2. After removal of 2 bases from V and 7 bases from J, the junction contained 13 bases not matched to a gene. Germline lookup yields CDR1 SGHRS and CDR2 YFSETQ. The CDR3 covers 16 residues. The DNA of the CDR3 is TGCGCCAGCAGCTTTCCGTCGGGGACTAGCTGGGGGGAGCAGTACTTC. Translation: CASSFPSGTSWGEQYF.

This chain connects TRBV4-1 to TRBJ2-3; TRBD2 matches 8 bases. This CDR3 contains 15 residues. Germline CDR1 and CDR2: MGHRA and YSYEKL. V trimming: 5 bases; J trimming: 3 bases; junction bases outside the gene matches: 7. Written as DNA, the CDR3 is TGCGCCAGCAGCTCCCAAGCGGGAGTAACAGATACGCAGTATTTT. This translates into CASSSQAGVTDTQYF.

The rearrangement uses TRBV7-2 and TRBJ2-5; 13 bases map to TRBD2. The germline CDR1 and CDR2 sequences are SGHTA and FQGNSA. J was trimmed by 2 bases and V by 5 bases; bases with no gene match: 5. The CDR3 is 16 residues long. CDR3 in amino acids: CASSRTSGRGQETQYF. CDR3 nucleotide sequence: TGTGCCAGCAGCCGGACTAGCGGGAGAGGGCAAGAGACCCAGTACTTC.

The chain uses TRBV28 and TRBJ2-3; tentative D call: TRBD2 (8 bases). Germline V CDR1 and CDR2: MDHEN, SYDVKM. This CDR3 is 21 amino acids long. The ends were cut back, 2 bases at V and 3 bases at J, with 30 bases in the middle. CDR3 residues: CASSLVQGGWSSGSSTDTQYF. For the CDR3, the DNA is TGTGCCAGCAGTTTAGTTCAGGGGGGTTGGAGCAGCGGGAGCTCGACAGATACGCAGTATTTT.

The chain combines TRBV10-3 with TRBJ2-7; 11 bases map to TRBD2. Germline CDR1 reads ENHRY; CDR2 reads SYGVKD. The CDR3 spans 15 residues. V lost 5 bases to trimming and J lost 2 bases; unmatched junction nucleotides: 5. CDR3 nucleotide sequence: TGTGCCATCAGTTTGACTAGCGGGAAAACCTACGAGCAGTACTTC. Translated: CAISLTSGKTYEQYF.